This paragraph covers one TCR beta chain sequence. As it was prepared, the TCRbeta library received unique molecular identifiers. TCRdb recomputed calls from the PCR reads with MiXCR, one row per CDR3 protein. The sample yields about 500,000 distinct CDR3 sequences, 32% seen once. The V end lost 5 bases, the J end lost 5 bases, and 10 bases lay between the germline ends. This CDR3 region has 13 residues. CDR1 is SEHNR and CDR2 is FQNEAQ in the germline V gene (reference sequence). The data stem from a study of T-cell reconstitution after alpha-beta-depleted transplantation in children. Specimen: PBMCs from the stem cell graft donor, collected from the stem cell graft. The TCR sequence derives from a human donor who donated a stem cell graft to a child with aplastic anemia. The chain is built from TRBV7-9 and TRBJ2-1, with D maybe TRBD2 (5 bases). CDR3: CASSPTTNNEQFF. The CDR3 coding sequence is TGTGCCAGCAGCCCGACTACAAACAATGAGCAGTTCTTC. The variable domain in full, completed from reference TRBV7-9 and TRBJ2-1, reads DTGVSQNPRHKITKRGQNVTFRCDPISEHNRLYWYRQTLGQGPEFLTYFQNEAQLEKSRLLSDRFSAERPKGSFSTLEIQRTEQGDSAMYLCASSPTTNNEQFFGPGTRLTVL.